These 15 T cell receptor beta chains were sequenced from one sample in a study of OX40 agonist ivuxolimab in advanced cancers. Some clones are missing from TCRdb's copy, which holds only in-frame ones; the method was immunoSEQ multiplex PCR. The repertoire includes some 70,000 clones, 80% to 85% of them detected once, and approximately 2% sits in the top ten. The specimen comprised CD4+ or CD8+ T cells sorted from blood, sampled in a trial of the OX40 agonist ivuxolimab. The receptor source for this set is an adult with an advanced solid tumor such as melanoma, head and neck, liver or kidney cancer.

V is TRBV4-2 and J is TRBJ2-3; D uncertain. V was trimmed by 2 bases and J by 3 bases, leaving 12 bases between them. CDR1 and CDR2 from the germline V gene are LGHNA and YNFKEQ. The CDR3 is made up of 15 amino acids. The CDR3 protein is CASSQNDKETDTQYF. As DNA, the CDR3 is TGTGCCAGCAGCCAAAATGACAAGGAGACAGATACGCAGTATTTT.

This clone came up a few times. This chain links TRBV7-3 with TRBJ2-2; D is ambiguous. Looked up from germline, CDR1 is SGHTA and CDR2 is FQGTGA. CDR3 size: 13 residues. The V gene lost 4 bases and the J gene lost 0 bases, with 3 bases spanning the gap. CDR3 coding DNA: TGTGCCAGCAGCTCGCCGAACACCGGGGAGCTGTTTTTT. Translation: CASSSPNTGELFF.

Written as DNA, the CDR3 is TGTGCCAGCAGGGGAGGGGGAGGTGTTCAGCCCCAGCATTTT. Its translation is CASRGGGGVQPQHF. V usage is TRBV28 and J usage is TRBJ1-5, with D perhaps TRBD1 (6 bases). Germline lookup yields CDR1 MDHEN and CDR2 SYDVKM. The length of the CDR3 is 14 residues. Between the trimmed V and J ends, which lost 6 bases and 6 bases, there was a span of 15 bases.

The V and J genes are TRBV19 and TRBJ1-2, with D perhaps TRBD1 (6 bases). CDR3 length equals 13 residues. V was shortened by 6 bases and J by 8 bases, with 16 bases between the two germline ends. CDR1 is LNHDA, CDR2 SQIVND, per germline (reference sequence). CDR3 region: CASRVDSSRGYTF. The CDR3 coding sequence is TGTGCCAGTAGGGTGGACAGCTCGCGGGGCTACACCTTC.

This chain joins TRBV15 and TRBJ2-2, with TRBD1 matching over 10 bases. The V gene end was trimmed by 0 bases and the J gene end by 4 bases; junction bases not matched to a gene: 8. Germline CDR1 and CDR2: LNHNV and YYDKDF (reference sequence). This CDR3 is 18 amino acids long. The CDR3 loop is CATSRDRPGTGVTGELFF. The CDR3 DNA sequence: TGTGCCACCAGCAGAGATCGCCCCGGGACAGGGGTCACCGGGGAGCTGTTTTTT.

There are a few counts of this clone. The V call is TRBV6-4, the J call TRBJ1-2, with 7 bases identical to TRBD1. CDR1 and CDR2 (germline): MRHNA, SNTAGT. The V segment lost 9 bases and the J segment 4 bases; nucleotides outside the gene matches: 8. CDR3 length equals 13 residues. The CDR3 loop is CASRQGSGYGYTF. The CDR3 DNA is TGTGCCAGTCGACAGGGAAGTGGCTATGGCTACACCTTC.

The gene calls are TRBV6-1 and TRBJ1-2, with D unclear. Trimming shortened V by 3 bases and J by 7 bases, and 12 bases separated the two germline ends. This CDR3 region has 13 residues. Germline values: CDR1 MNHNS, CDR2 SASEGT. CDR3 amino acids: CASSDPGRRGYTF. For the CDR3, the DNA is TGTGCCAGCAGTGATCCGGGCCGCCGTGGCTACACCTTC.

The V call is TRBV7-2, the J call TRBJ2-4; TRBD2 might be the D (6 bases). Judging by the DNA end, TRBJ2-5 fits better; the J call may be wrong. Germline values: CDR1 SGHTA, CDR2 FQGNSA. This CDR3 has 14 amino acids. For the CDR3, the DNA is TGTGCCAGCAGCTTATCGAGGGGAGGCGAGACCCAGTACTTC. Translation gives CASSLSRGGETQYF.

The V gene is TRBV5-1, the J gene TRBJ2-1; 12 bases line up with TRBD2. The V gene's germline CDR1 is SGHRS and CDR2 YFSETQ. With 1 base clipped from V and 4 bases from J, the junction kept 9 bases outside the gene matches. The CDR3 is 18 residues long. Here the CDR3 reads CASSLSASGGESYNEQFF. In DNA form, the CDR3 reads TGCGCCAGCAGCTTGAGTGCTAGCGGGGGGGAATCTTACAATGAGCAGTTCTTC.

The rearrangement links TRBV21-1 to TRBJ1-5. TRBV21-1 is assigned pseudogene status. This CDR3 has 15 amino acids. The CDR3 region is CASSNGGVSNQPQHF. CDR3 coding DNA: TGTGCCAGCAGCAATGGGGGGGTGAGCAATCAGCCCCAGCATTTT.

The chain couples TRBV28 to TRBJ1-2; no firm D call. The CDR3 totals 13 residues. CDR1 MDHEN and CDR2 SYDVKM come from the germline V gene. Trimming took off 6 bases at V and 3 bases at J, with 11 bases between the two ends. CDR3 sequence: CASRFSIDYGYTF. The DNA of the CDR3 is TGTGCCAGCAGGTTTTCCATTGACTATGGCTACACCTTC.

CDR3: CASRAGLEHYGYTF. CDR3 sequence (DNA): TGTGCCAGTAGGGCGGGATTGGAGCACTATGGCTACACCTTC. The rearrangement links TRBV19 to TRBJ1-2; D is uncertain. Between the trimmed V and J ends, which lost 6 bases and 3 bases, there was a span of 14 bases. The CDR3 is made up of 14 amino acids. CDR1 and CDR2 (germline): LNHDA, SQIVND (reference sequence).

The chain carries TRBV6-1 and TRBJ2-7, with D perhaps TRBD1 (5 bases). Germline CDR1 is MNHNS and CDR2 is SASEGT. The length of the CDR3 is 14 residues. V was pared by 6 bases and J by 0 bases, with 12 bases between. The CDR3 DNA sequence: TGTGCCAGCAGATTACAGGTCCCCTCCTACGAGCAGTACTTC. It codes for CASRLQVPSYEQYF.

A few counts support this clone. Distinct nucleotide sequences in the sample also encode this CDR3. The rearrangement joins TRBV28 to TRBJ1-2, with 8 bases identical to TRBD1. The CDR3 is made up of 13 amino acids. Looked up from germline, CDR1 is MDHEN and CDR2 is SYDVKM. The V segment lost 5 bases and the J segment 2 bases; nucleotides outside the gene matches: 1. For the CDR3, the DNA is TGTGCCAGCAGTCCAGGGGGCAACTATGGCTACACCTTC. Amino acid sequence: CASSPGGNYGYTF.

Here the CDR3 DNA reads TGTGCCAGCGGCGGGAGTCCCGAGACCCAGTACTTC. It is translated as CASGGSPETQYF. The chain combines TRBV27 with TRBJ2-5, with TRBD2 matching over 7 bases. Germline V gene sequence: CDR1 MNHEY, CDR2 SMNVEV (reference sequence). The junction had 5 bases not matched to a gene; V was cut back by 8 bases and J by 5 bases. The CDR3 is 12 amino acids.